This T cell receptor (beta chain) was identified during a study of OX40 agonist ivuxolimab in advanced cancers. V lost 0 bases to trimming and J lost 8 bases, with 12 bases between them. The V gene's germline CDR1 is SGDLS and CDR2 YYNGEE. The CDR3 covers 14 residues. Repertoires were generated with immunoSEQ multiplex PCR, while TCRdb's copy carries only in-frame clones and drops some. The data hold some 65,000 clones, with 89% observed a single time. The receptor was isolated from an adult with an advanced solid tumor such as melanoma, head and neck, liver or kidney cancer. This sequence joins TRBV9 and TRBJ2-1, with a weak D call TRBD2 (5 bases). The sample was CD4+ or CD8+ T cells sorted from blood, taken in a trial of the OX40 agonist ivuxolimab. This chain's CDR3 is CASSVGVMGDEQFF. DNA for the CDR3: TGTGCCAGCAGCGTAGGGGTCATGGGAGATGAGCAGTTCTTC.